These 26 T cell receptor beta chains were sequenced from one sample in a study of tumor and adjacent non-tumor tissue in lung cancer. Three rounds of nested PCR, following a modified ARM-PCR protocol, produced the TCRbeta library. In TCRdb, the multiplex PCR reads were re-called with MiXCR into one record per CDR3 protein. Of about 67,000 distinct CDR3 sequences in the sample, 75% to 85% are singletons; the top ten hold around 45%. RNA was extracted from bulk tissue without any cell sorting. The normal lung tissue was taken more than 3 cm from the tumor edge. Input material: distant non-tumor lung tissue. These receptors originate from a man in his sixties with non-small cell lung cancer.

As regards this clonotype: A much larger clone is a single base away; this may be a read error. The genes are TRBV5-1 and TRBJ1-1, with D maybe TRBD1 (6 bases). The V end was cut by 3 bases, the J end by 4 bases, with 10 bases between. Germline loops: CDR1 SGHRS, CDR2 YFSETQ. The CDR3 extends over 13 amino acids. The CDR3 nucleotides are TGCGCCAGCAGCTCGGTAGGGGGCACTGAAGCTTTCTTT. Amino acid sequence: CASSSVGGTEAFF.

Concerning this clonotype: The conserved closing phenylalanine or tryptophan is absent in this CDR3, likely reflecting a read error. No DNA is shown, since the ends of the CDR3 on it are uncertain; the CDR3 is the one TCRdb lists. The chain recombines TRBV24-1 with TRBJ2-1. The CDR3 is 14 amino acids long, termini counted. Germline CDR1 KGHDR, CDR2 SFDVKD. CDR3 protein: CATSVGTKSNEQSL.

As for this clonotype: A read error may produce the germline difference seen at one junction end. V and J are TRBV4-2 and TRBJ1-5; no definite D call. Germline CDR1 reads LGHNA; CDR2 reads YNFKEQ. CDR3 length: 15 amino acids. As DNA, the CDR3 is TGTACAAGCAGCCAGACCGGGTCAGGCAAGCAGCCCAAGCATTTT. It specifies CTSSQTGSGKQPKHF.

Regarding this clonotype: Because the CDR3 is missing its conserved closing phenylalanine or tryptophan, this is likely a read error. The rearrangement links TRBV6-5 to TRBJ2-5, with D hard to call. Trimming took off 6 bases at V and 9 bases at J, with 11 bases between the two ends. This CDR3 has 11 amino acids. Germline V CDR1 and CDR2: MNHEY, SVGAGI. The CDR3, as DNA: TGTGCCAGCAGAGGCACGTTGGCCCAGTACTCC. Translating gives CASRGTLAQYS.

As for this clonotype: A junction end diverges from the germline sequence, so it may reflect a read error. The chain recombines TRBV6-2 or TRBV6-3 with TRBJ2-1; no definite D call. Per germline, CDR1 MNHEY and CDR2 SVGEGT. The length of the CDR3 is 17 residues. The CDR3 loop reads CVSIYDWPDKLYNEQFF. The DNA of the CDR3 is TGTGTCAGCATTTATGACTGGCCTGATAAATTATACAATGAGCAGTTCTTC.

In this sample, this clonotype turned up many times. This rearrangement joins TRBV20-1 to TRBJ2-7; 7 bases align to TRBD1. J was trimmed by 0 bases and V by 6 bases; bases with no gene match: 8. The CDR3 runs to 14 residues. Germline V gene data show CDR1 as DFQATT and CDR2 as SNEGSKA (reference sequence). DNA for the CDR3: TGCAGTGCCATGGACAGGAAAATCTCCTACGAGCAGTACTTC. Encoded protein: CSAMDRKISYEQYF.

This chain uses TRBV20-1 with TRBJ2-7, with a weak D call TRBD2 (5 bases). The CDR3 has 12 amino acids. CDR1 is DFQATT and CDR2 is SNEGSKA in the germline V gene (reference sequence). V lost 7 bases and J lost 6, with 16 bases in between. CDR3: CSDKSLRAEQYF. The CDR3 DNA sequence: TGCAGTGATAAATCATTGCGGGCCGAGCAGTACTTC.

Points on this clonotype: The junction shows a germline mismatch at one end, possibly a read error. V gene TRBV29-1 combines with J gene TRBJ2-7, with 9 bases matching TRBD1. Germline V gene sequence: CDR1 SQVTM, CDR2 ANQGSEA. This CDR3 is built from 13 residues. Here the CDR3 DNA reads TGCAGAGCTGGGACAGGGTCCCGTTACGAGCAGTATTTC. This encodes CRAGTGSRYEQYF.

This clonotype has ten or more counts. CDR3 DNA sequence: TGTGCCAGCAGGTCCGTTGGGACAGGGGGATTTCGGAGTTCACCCCTCCACTTT. It translates to CASRSVGTGGFRSSPLHF. The V gene is TRBV28, the J gene TRBJ1-6; 11 bases map to TRBD1. The CDR3 loop spans 18 amino acids. Per the germline V gene, CDR1 is MDHEN and CDR2 is SYDVKM. V lost 6 bases to trimming and J lost 9 bases; unmatched junction nucleotides: 16. The full variable domain, completed using reference TRBV28 and TRBJ1-6, is DVKVTQSSRYLVKRTGEKVFLECVQDMDHENMFWYRQDPGLGLRLIYFSYDVKMKEKGDIPEGYSVSREKKERFSLILESASTNQTSMYLCASRSVGTGGFRSSPLHFGNGTRLTVT.

As to this clonotype: No conserved phenylalanine or tryptophan is present at the end of the CDR3, so a read error is the likely explanation. J is TRBJ2-7 and V is TRBV29-1, with D possibly being TRBD1 or TRBD2 (5 bases each). The CDR3 consists of 13 residues. Per the germline V gene, CDR1 is SQVTM and CDR2 is ANQGSEA. The CDR3 is CSLEGDGTYEQYS. The CDR3 DNA is TGCAGCCTTGAAGGGGACGGAACCTACGAGCAGTACTCC.

A remark on this clonotype: One junction end does not reproduce the germline sequence, and a read error may be involved. This chain uses TRBV30 with TRBJ1-2, with 9 positions matching TRBD1. Germline CDR1 and CDR2: GTSNPN and SVGIG (reference sequence). This CDR3 spans 13 amino acids. The CDR3 sequence is CAWRARQGVGYTF. In DNA form, the CDR3 reads TGTGCATGGAGAGCACGACAGGGGGTGGGCTACACCTTC.

Details on this clonotype: The junction departs from the called germline gene at one end, perhaps through a read error. This chain joins TRBV20-1 and TRBJ1-5; 8 nucleotides match TRBD1. The germline gives CDR1 DFQATT, CDR2 SNEGSKA (reference sequence). The CDR3 spans 13 residues. The CDR3 DNA is TGTAGTGCTTCAGGGGGCCGTGATCAGCCCCAGCATTTT. Translation: CSASGGRDQPQHF.

On this clonotype: One end of the junction is discordant with germline, which a read error may explain. The chain carries TRBV12-3 or TRBV12-4 and TRBJ2-5; D uncertain. The CDR3 covers 13 residues. The CDR3: CTSSLPPQETQYF. In DNA form, the CDR3 reads TGTACCAGCAGTTTACCCCCTCAGGAGACCCAGTACTTC.

Worth noting for this clonotype: This is likely a read error, given that the CDR3 carries no conserved phenylalanine or tryptophan at its end. The CDR3 protein is CASSVPTRETYEQYL. The CDR3 DNA is TGTGCCAGCAGTGTTCCGACAAGGGAGACCTACGAGCAGTACCTC. The chain couples TRBV2 to TRBJ2-7; possible D gene TRBD2, 5 bases. Germline CDR1 and CDR2: SNHLY and FYNNEI. The ends were cut back, 4 bases at V and 2 bases at J, with 15 bases in the middle. The CDR3 extends over 15 amino acids.

The chain is built from TRBV6-1 and TRBJ1-6; D gene uncertain. There are 15 residues in the CDR3. The V and J ends lost 1 base and 9 bases respectively, with 13 bases between them. The germline CDR1 and CDR2 sequences are MNHNS and SASEGT. The DNA for the CDR3 is TGTGCCAGCAGTGAAGTGACACAAATTCCTTCACCCCTCCACTTT. This gives the protein CASSEVTQIPSPLHF.

Turning to this clonotype: A much larger clone differs by one base, so this may be a read error. V is TRBV20-1 and J is TRBJ2-1; TRBD2 is a possible D gene (6 bases). The CDR3 runs to 14 residues. V gave up 1 base and J gave up 8 bases, with 15 bases separating them. Germline V gene data show CDR1 as DFQATT and CDR2 as SNEGSKA (reference sequence). The CDR3 loop reads CSARGLVGEYEQFF. The CDR3 region has the DNA TGCAGTGCTAGAGGACTAGTGGGAGAGTATGAGCAGTTCTTC.

The V and J genes are TRBV11-2 and TRBJ1-3, with D possibly TRBD1 on 6 matching bases. The CDR3 extends over 15 amino acids. The V end was cut by 3 bases, the J end by 3 bases, with 12 bases between. Germline V gene sequence: CDR1 SGHAT, CDR2 FQNNGV. The CDR3 DNA follows: TGTGCCAGCAGCTTCACGACAGGTATTGGAAACACCATATATTTT. It specifies CASSFTTGIGNTIYF.

Concerning this clonotype itself: At one boundary the junction diverges from the germline segment, which might be a read error. V gene TRBV30 combines with J gene TRBJ2-4; D perhaps matches TRBD2 (5 bases). Germline CDR1 and CDR2: GTSNPN and SVGIG (reference sequence). The CDR3 length is 15 residues. The CDR3: CAWSISGLAKNIQHF. CDR3 nucleotide sequence: TGTGCCTGGAGTATAAGCGGCTTAGCCAAAAACATTCAGCACTTC. The whole variable domain, filled in from reference TRBV30 and TRBJ2-4, reads SQTIHQWPATLVQPVGSPLSLECTVEGTSNPNLYWYRQAAGRGLQLLFYSVGIGQISSEVPQNLSASRPQDRQFILSSKKLLLSDSGFYLCAWSISGLAKNIQHFGAGTRLSVL.

Many counts were recorded for this clonotype. V gene TRBV7-8 combines with J gene TRBJ2-6; a possible D gene is TRBD2 (6 bases). Trimming left V 5 bases short and J 2 bases short, with 10 bases between. From germline, CDR1 is SGHVS and CDR2 FQNEAQ. The CDR3 spans 15 residues. The CDR3 loop reads CASSEKRAGANVLTF. The CDR3 DNA reads TGTGCCAGCAGCGAGAAGCGGGCTGGGGCCAACGTCCTGACTTTC.

The V call is TRBV28, the J call TRBJ1-5; the D gene is possibly TRBD1 (6 bases). The CDR3 has 15 amino acids. Trimming took 7 bases from V and 5 from J, leaving 18 bases between them. CDR1 is MDHEN, CDR2 SYDVKM, per germline. In nucleotides, the CDR3 is TGTGCCAGCAATTTGGAGGGGGGCGCGGATCAGCCCCAGCATTTT. Translated: CASNLEGGADQPQHF.

As regards this clonotype: Compared with germline, one end of the junction differs, possibly owing to a read error. The chain uses TRBV6-5 and TRBJ1-2, with D perhaps matching TRBD1 (5 bases). Per the germline V gene, CDR1 is MNHEY and CDR2 is SVGAGI. The CDR3 is 15 amino acids. The CDR3 sequence is CARSYSNQGWYGYTF. In nucleotides, the CDR3 is TGTGCCAGGAGTTACTCCAACCAGGGTTGGTATGGCTACACCTTC.

This clonotype was seen a single time. At one end, the junction sequence differs from germline, possibly due to a read error. The DNA of the CDR3 is TGTGTCAGCAGCCTAGGTATATTAGCGGGCTACAATGAGCAGTTCTTC. Translation gives CVSSLGILAGYNEQFF. The V and J genes are TRBV11-1 and TRBJ2-1; TRBD2 aligns across 7 bases. The length of the CDR3 is 16 residues. Germline V gene sequence: CDR1 SGHAT, CDR2 FQDESV (reference sequence).

Of note for this clonotype: Sequence at one end of the junction differs from germline and may be a read error. The chain links TRBV29-1 to TRBJ2-1; possible D gene TRBD2, 5 bases. The CDR3 extends over 13 amino acids. The germline CDR1 and CDR2 sequences are SQVTM and ANQGSEA. As DNA, the CDR3 is TGCAGTGTTGAAACATGGGAGAACAATGAGCAGTTCTTC. This encodes CSVETWENNEQFF.

Concerning this clonotype: Germline is not matched at one junction end, which may reflect a read error. The chain employs TRBV6-1 and TRBJ1-4; D possibly corresponds to TRBD1 (6 bases). The CDR3 loop spans 15 amino acids. CDR1 is MNHNS and CDR2 is SASEGT in the germline V gene. This CDR3 is CASSEGGAVDEKLYF. CDR3 in DNA: TGTGCCAGCAGTGAAGGGGGGGCAGTAGATGAAAAACTGTATTTT.

The V call is TRBV6-1, the J call TRBJ2-3; a weak D match, TRBD2 (6 bases). CDR1 and CDR2 (germline): MNHNS, SASEGT. The CDR3 totals 15 residues. The CDR3 nucleotides are TGTGCTACCTCATGTGCGGGAACCCACACAGATACGCAGTATTTT. Encoded protein: CATSCAGTHTDTQYF.

The chain uses TRBV29-1 and TRBJ1-1; D not certain. The CDR3 covers 11 residues. CDR1 is SQVTM and CDR2 is ANQGSEA in the germline V gene. Trimming pared 6 bases from V and 14 bases from J, leaving 19 bases between. CDR3 bases: TGCAGCGTGGACTTAAACACTGAAGGCTTCTTT. Translated, it gives CSVDLNTEGFF.